The 15 T cell receptor beta chains presented below share a single source sample, sequenced in a study of T cells in Graves' hyperthyroidism and ophthalmopathy. Amplified regions were TCR beta CDR3 sequences from RNA transcripts. RT-PCR in the first round (using the HTBI primer set) targeted the TCR CDR3. TCRdb reprocessed the multiplex PCR reads via MiXCR and lists one record per CDR3 protein. The data hold around 350,000 distinct CDR3 sequences, with approximately 19% observed a single time. Sequenced material: blood. The receptors originated from a woman between 18 and 29 years old with Graves' hyperthyroidism.

This clonotype was seen repeatedly, ten times or more. In DNA form, the CDR3 reads TGCAGTGCTAGGACCGACCTTTATCAGCCCCAGCATTTT. It yields the protein CSARTDLYQPQHF. The rearrangement joins TRBV20-1 to TRBJ1-5; D gene ambiguous. The CDR3 has 13 residues. Trimming removed 3 bases at V and 5 bases at J, with 11 bases between. Germline V gene sequence: CDR1 DFQATT, CDR2 SNEGSKA (reference sequence).

This clonotype has only a few counts. V gene TRBV6-5 combines with J gene TRBJ1-6; weak D call: TRBD1 (5 bases). CDR1 is MNHEY, CDR2 SVGAGI, per germline. There are 13 residues in the CDR3. Trimming removed 5 bases from V and 7 bases from J, with 9 bases in between. This CDR3 reads CASSQGRNSPLHF. The CDR3 bases are TGTGCCAGCAGTCAGGGAAGGAATTCACCCCTCCACTTT.

The rearrangement joins TRBV12-3 or TRBV12-4 to TRBJ2-5, with 8 bases lining up with TRBD2. The V and J ends lost 7 bases and 2 bases, in that order; junction bases with no gene match: 6. The CDR3 covers 14 residues. The CDR3 loop is CASTQSGSQETQYF. The CDR3 coding sequence is TGTGCCAGCACCCAAAGCGGGAGTCAAGAGACCCAGTACTTC.

This clonotype was counted ten times or more. CDR3 in amino acids: CASSSGPDVRVQHF. CDR3 coding DNA: TGCGCCAGCAGCTCCGGACCCGACGTAAGGGTCCAGCATTTT. This chain connects TRBV5-1 to TRBJ1-5; D uncertain. Trimming stripped 3 bases from V and 12 bases from J, with 19 bases between. Germline values: CDR1 SGHRS, CDR2 YFSETQ. This CDR3 is built from 14 residues.

In this sample, this clonotype turned up many times. The gene calls are TRBV10-3 and TRBJ1-2, with D perhaps matching TRBD1 (5 bases). Trimming took 0 bases from V and 7 from J, leaving 12 bases between them. Germline V gene lookup returns CDR1 ENHRY and CDR2 SYGVKD. The CDR3 is 14 residues long. CDR3 coding DNA: TGTGCCATCAGTGAGTCGATCGGGGGAGGTGGCTACACCTTC. Residues: CAISESIGGGGYTF.

This clonotype turned up a few times. The V gene is TRBV20-1, the J gene TRBJ2-7; D gene unclear. V lost 2 bases, J lost 0 bases, and 11 bases lay in between. The length of the CDR3 is 14 residues. The germline gives CDR1 DFQATT, CDR2 SNEGSKA (reference sequence). This chain's CDR3 is CSARFVTVSYEQYF. As DNA, the CDR3 is TGCAGTGCTAGATTTGTTACTGTCTCCTACGAGCAGTACTTC.

In the case of this clonotype: A junction boundary mismatches the germline segment, possibly from a read error. This chain links TRBV5-1 with TRBJ1-1; the match to TRBD1 covers 7 bases. CDR1 and CDR2 (germline): SGHRS, YFSETQ. The CDR3 extends over 15 amino acids. The CDR3 protein is CAISAPGQTGAEAFF. The CDR3 nucleotides are TGCGCCATCAGCGCTCCGGGACAAACAGGGGCTGAAGCTTTCTTT.

The V and J genes are TRBV28 and TRBJ1-2; D not resolved. CDR3 length: 16 amino acids. The germline V gene has CDR1 MDHEN and CDR2 SYDVKM. Deletions cut 3 bases from V and 11 bases from J, with 25 bases between. CDR3 region: CASSFKGPSAARGYTF. DNA for the CDR3: TGTGCCAGCAGTTTTAAGGGTCCCTCGGCCGCGCGTGGTTACACCTTC.

This clonotype showed up many times. The rearrangement links TRBV7-2 to TRBJ2-5; 10 bases match TRBD2. V was clipped by 8 bases and J by 5 bases; unmatched bases: 8. The length of the CDR3 is 14 residues. CDR1 SGHTA and CDR2 FQGNSA come from the germline V gene. The CDR3 region is CASRRAGGPETQYF. The CDR3 coding sequence is TGTGCCAGCCGTAGAGCGGGGGGGCCGGAGACCCAGTACTTC.

In this sample, this clonotype turned up many times. CDR3 region: CASSPWSVGVEAFF. The DNA for the CDR3 is TGCGCCAGCAGCCCGTGGTCCGTTGGGGTCGAAGCTTTCTTT. The V call is TRBV4-1, the J call TRBJ1-1; D unclear. Germline lookup yields CDR1 MGHRA and CDR2 YSYEKL. The CDR3 is 14 residues long. V lost 4 bases and J 8 bases, leaving 17 bases between the germline ends.

The gene calls are TRBV11-2 and TRBJ1-1; D uncertain. V gave up 4 bases and J gave up 1 base, with 7 bases separating them. This CDR3 comprises 13 residues. Germline-derived CDR1 and CDR2 are SGHAT and FQNNGV. CDR3 region: CASSSVRNTEAFF. The CDR3 DNA reads TGTGCCAGCAGCTCGGTCCGGAACACTGAAGCTTTCTTT.

In this sample, this clonotype turned up many times. This rearrangement joins TRBV29-1 to TRBJ1-5; perhaps TRBD1 as D (5 bases). CDR3 length: 14 amino acids. Germline lookup yields CDR1 SQVTM and CDR2 ANQGSEA. V lost 2 bases and J lost 1, with 9 bases in between. The CDR3 region has the DNA TGCAGCGTTGAACAGGGAGGGAGCAATCAGCCCCAGCATTTT. This codes for CSVEQGGSNQPQHF.

The rearrangement links TRBV6-5 to TRBJ1-1, with D perhaps TRBD1 (5 bases). Trimming took 6 bases from V and 3 from J, leaving 14 bases between them. This CDR3 is 14 amino acids long. The germline V gene has CDR1 MNHEY and CDR2 SVGAGI. CDR3 DNA sequence: TGTGCCAGCAGATACGGGACCAGCGACACTGAAGCTTTCTTT. This gives the protein CASRYGTSDTEAFF.

In this sample, this clonotype turned up many times. The chain uses TRBV6-5 and TRBJ1-1; D is unresolved. This CDR3 is 14 amino acids long. Between the trimmed V and J ends, which lost 2 bases and 9 bases, there was a span of 16 bases. The germline CDR1 and CDR2 sequences are MNHEY and SVGAGI. CDR3 sequence: CASSYDTRSKQAFF. The CDR3 DNA sequence: TGTGCCAGCAGTTACGACACAAGGTCAAAGCAAGCTTTCTTT.

This clonotype was detected many times. This rearrangement joins TRBV29-1 to TRBJ1-2, with 9 bases that match TRBD1. CDR3 length equals 14 residues. The J segment lost 8 bases and the V segment lost 7 bases, leaving 14 bases of the junction unmatched. Germline loops: CDR1 SQVTM, CDR2 ANQGSEA. The CDR3 protein is CSASSGQGMWGYTF. DNA of the CDR3: TGCAGCGCTAGTTCGGGACAGGGAATGTGGGGCTACACCTTC.